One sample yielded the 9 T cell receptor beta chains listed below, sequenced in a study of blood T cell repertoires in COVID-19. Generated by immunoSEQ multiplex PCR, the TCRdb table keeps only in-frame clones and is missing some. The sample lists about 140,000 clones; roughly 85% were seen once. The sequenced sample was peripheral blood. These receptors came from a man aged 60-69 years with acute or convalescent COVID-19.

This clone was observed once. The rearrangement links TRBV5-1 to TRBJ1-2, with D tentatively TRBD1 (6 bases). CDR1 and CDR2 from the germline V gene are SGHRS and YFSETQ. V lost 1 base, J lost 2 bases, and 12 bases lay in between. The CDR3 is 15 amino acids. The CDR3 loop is CASSLWTEPNYGYTF. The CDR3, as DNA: TGCGCCAGCAGCTTGTGGACAGAGCCGAACTATGGCTACACCTTC. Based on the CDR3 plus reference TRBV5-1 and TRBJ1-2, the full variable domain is KAGVTQTPRYLIKTRGQQVTLSCSPISGHRSVSWYQQTPGQGLQFLFEYFSETQRNKGNFPGRFSGRQFSNSRSEMNVSTLELGDSALYLCASSLWTEPNYGYTFGSGTRLTVV.

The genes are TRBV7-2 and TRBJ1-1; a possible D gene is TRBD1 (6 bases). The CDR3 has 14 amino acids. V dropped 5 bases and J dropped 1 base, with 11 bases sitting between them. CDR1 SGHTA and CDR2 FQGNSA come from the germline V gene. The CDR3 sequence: CASSTGQKNTEAFF. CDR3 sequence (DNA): TGTGCCAGCAGCACGGGACAAAAGAACACTGAAGCTTTCTTT.

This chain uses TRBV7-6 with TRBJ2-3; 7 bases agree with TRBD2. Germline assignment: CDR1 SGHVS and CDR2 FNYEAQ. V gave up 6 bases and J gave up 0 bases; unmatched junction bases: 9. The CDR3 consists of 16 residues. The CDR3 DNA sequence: TGTGCCAGCAGTCTACGGCTAGCGGCTAGCACAGATACGCAGTATTTT. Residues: CASSLRLAASTDTQYF.

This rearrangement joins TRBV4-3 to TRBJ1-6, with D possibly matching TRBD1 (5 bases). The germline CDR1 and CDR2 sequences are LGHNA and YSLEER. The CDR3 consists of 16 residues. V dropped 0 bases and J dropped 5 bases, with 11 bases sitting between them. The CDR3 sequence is CASSQEGGVHNSPLHF. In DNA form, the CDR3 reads TGCGCCAGCAGCCAAGAGGGAGGGGTCCATAATTCACCCCTCCACTTT.

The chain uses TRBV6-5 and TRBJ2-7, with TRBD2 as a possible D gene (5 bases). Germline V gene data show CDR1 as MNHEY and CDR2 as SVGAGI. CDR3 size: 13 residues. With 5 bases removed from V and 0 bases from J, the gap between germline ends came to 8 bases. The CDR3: CASSRGVSYEQYF. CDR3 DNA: TGTGCCAGCAGTCGGGGTGTCTCCTACGAGCAGTACTTC.

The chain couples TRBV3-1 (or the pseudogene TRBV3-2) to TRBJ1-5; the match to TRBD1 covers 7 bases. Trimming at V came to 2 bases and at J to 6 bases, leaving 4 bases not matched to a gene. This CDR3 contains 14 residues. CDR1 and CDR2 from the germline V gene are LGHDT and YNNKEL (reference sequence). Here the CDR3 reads CASSQSGGSQPQHF. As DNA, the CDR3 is TGTGCCAGCAGCCAATCAGGGGGGAGTCAGCCCCAGCATTTT.

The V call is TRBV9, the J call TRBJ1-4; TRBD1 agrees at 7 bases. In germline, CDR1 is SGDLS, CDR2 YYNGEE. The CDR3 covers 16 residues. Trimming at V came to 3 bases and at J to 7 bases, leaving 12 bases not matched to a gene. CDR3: CASSAQGGGGSEKLFF. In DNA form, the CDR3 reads TGTGCCAGCAGCGCTCAGGGCGGAGGGGGCAGTGAAAAACTGTTTTTT. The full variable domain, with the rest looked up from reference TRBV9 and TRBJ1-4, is DSGVTQTPKHLITATGQRVTLRCSPRSGDLSVYWYQQSLDQGLQFLIQYYNGEERAKGNILERFSAQQFPDLHSELNLSSLELGDSALYFCASSAQGGGGSEKLFFGSGTQLSVL.

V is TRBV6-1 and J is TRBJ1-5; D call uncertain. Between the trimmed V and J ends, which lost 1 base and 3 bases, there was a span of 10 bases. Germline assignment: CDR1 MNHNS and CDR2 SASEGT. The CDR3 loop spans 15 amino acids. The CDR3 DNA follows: TGTGCCAGCAGTGAAGGCGGGGTTTACAATCAGCCCCAGCATTTT. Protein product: CASSEGGVYNQPQHF.

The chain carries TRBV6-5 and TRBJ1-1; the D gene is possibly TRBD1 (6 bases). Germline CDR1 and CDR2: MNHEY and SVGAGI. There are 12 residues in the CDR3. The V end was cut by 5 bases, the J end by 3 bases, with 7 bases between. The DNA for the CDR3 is TGTGCCAGCAGTACAGGGTACACTGAAGCTTTCTTT. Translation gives CASSTGYTEAFF.